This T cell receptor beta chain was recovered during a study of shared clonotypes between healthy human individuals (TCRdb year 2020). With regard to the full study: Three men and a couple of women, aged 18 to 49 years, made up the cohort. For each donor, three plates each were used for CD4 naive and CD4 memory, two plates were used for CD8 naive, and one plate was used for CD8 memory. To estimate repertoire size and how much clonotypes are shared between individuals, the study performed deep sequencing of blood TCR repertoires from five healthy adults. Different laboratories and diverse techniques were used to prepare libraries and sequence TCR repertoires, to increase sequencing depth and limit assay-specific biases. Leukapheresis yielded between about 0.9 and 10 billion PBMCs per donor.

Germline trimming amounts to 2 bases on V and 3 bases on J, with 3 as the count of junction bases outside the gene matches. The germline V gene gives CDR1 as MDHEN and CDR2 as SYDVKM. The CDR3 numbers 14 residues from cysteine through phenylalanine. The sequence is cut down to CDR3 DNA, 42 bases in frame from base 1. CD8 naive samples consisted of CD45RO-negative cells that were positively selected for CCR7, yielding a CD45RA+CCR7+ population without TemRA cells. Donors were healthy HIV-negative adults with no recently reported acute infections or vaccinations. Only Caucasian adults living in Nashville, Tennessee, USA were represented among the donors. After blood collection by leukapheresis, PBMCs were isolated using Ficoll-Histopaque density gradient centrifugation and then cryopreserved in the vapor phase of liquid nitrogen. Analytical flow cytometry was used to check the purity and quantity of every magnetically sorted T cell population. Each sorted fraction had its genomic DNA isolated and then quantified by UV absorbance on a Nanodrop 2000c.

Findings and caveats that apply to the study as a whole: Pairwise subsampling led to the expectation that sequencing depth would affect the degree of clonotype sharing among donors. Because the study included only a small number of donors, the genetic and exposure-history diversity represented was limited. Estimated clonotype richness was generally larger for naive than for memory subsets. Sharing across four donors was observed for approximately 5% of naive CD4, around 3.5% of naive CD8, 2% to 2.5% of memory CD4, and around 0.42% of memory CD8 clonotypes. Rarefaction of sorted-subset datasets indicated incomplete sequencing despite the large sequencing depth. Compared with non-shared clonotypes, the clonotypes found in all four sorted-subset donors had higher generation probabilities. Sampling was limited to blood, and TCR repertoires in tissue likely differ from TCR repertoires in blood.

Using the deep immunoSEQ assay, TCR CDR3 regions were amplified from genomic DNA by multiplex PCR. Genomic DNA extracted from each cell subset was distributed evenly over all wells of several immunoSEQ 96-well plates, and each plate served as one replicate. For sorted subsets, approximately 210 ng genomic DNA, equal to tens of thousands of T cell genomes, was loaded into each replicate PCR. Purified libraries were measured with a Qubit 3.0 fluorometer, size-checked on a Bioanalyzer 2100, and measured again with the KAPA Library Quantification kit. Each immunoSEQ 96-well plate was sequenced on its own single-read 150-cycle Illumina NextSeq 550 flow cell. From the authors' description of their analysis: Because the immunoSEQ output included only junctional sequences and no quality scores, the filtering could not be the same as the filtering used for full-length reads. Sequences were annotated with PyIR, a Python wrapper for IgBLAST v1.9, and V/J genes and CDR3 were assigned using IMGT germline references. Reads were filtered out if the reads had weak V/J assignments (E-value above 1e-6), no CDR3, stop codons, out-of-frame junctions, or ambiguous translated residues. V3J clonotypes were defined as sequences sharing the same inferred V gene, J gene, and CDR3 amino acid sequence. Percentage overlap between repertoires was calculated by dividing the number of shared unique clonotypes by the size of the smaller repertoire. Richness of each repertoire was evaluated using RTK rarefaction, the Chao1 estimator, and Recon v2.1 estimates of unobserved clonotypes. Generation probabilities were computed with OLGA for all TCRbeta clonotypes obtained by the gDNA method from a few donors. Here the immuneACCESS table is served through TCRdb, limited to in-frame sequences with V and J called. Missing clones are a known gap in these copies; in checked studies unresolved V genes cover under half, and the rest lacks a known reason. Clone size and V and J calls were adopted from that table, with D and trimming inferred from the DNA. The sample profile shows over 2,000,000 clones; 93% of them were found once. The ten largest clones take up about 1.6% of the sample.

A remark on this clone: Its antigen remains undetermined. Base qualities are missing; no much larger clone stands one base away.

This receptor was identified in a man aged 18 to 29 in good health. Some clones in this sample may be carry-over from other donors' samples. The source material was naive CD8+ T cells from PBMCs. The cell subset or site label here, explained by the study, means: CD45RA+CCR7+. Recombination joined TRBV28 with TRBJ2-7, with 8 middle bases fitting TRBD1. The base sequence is TGTGCCAGCAGTTTAAACACAGGGGGCTACGAGCAGTACTTC. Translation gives CASSLNTGGYEQYF.